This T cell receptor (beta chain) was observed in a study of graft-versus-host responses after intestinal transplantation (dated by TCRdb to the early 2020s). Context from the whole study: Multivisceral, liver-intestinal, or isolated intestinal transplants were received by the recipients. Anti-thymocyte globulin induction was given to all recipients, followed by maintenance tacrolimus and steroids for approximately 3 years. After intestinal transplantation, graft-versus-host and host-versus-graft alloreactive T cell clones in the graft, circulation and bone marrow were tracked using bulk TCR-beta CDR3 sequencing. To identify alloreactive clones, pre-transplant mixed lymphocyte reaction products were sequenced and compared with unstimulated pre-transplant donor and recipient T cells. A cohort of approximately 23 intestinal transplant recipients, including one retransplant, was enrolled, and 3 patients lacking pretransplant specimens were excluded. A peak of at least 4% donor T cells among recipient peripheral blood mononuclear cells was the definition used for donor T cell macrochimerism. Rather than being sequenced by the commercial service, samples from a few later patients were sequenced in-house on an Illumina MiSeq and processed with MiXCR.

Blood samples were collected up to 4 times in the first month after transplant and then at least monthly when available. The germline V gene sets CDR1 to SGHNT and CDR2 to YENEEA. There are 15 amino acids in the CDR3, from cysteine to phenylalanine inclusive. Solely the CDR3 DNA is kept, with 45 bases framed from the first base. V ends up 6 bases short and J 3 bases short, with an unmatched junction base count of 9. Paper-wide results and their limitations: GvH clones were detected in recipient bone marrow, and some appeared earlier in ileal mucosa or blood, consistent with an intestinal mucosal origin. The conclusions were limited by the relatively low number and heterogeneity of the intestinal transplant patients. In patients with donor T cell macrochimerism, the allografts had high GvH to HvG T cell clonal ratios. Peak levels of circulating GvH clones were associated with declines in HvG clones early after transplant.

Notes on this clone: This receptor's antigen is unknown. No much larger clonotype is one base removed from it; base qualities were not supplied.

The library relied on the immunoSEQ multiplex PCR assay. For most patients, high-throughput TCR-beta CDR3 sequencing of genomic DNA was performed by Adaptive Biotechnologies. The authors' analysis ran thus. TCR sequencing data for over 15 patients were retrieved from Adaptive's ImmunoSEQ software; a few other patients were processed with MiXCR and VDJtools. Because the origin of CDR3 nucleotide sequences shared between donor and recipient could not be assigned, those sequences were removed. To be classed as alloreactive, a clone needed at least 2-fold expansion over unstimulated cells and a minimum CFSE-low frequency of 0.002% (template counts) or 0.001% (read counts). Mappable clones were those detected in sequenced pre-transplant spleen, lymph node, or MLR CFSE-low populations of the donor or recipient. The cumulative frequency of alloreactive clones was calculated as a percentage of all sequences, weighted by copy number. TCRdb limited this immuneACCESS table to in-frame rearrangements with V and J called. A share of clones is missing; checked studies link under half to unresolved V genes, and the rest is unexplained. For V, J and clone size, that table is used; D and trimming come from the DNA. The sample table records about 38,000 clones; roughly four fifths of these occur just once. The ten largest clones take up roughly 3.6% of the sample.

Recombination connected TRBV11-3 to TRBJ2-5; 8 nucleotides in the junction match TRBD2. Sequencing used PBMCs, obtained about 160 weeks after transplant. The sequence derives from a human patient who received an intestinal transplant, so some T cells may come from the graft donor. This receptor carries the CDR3 CASSYLGRGEETQYF. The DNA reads TGTGCCAGCAGTTATTTGGGGCGGGGGGAAGAGACCCAGTACTTC.